This record covers a single TCR beta chain. The antigen is not known. The study sequenced cultured CD4+ T cell DNA using the Oncomine TCR Beta short-read assay. Investigators isolated genomic DNA from cultured CD4+ T cells. TCRdb recomputed calls from the PCR reads with MiXCR, one row per CDR3 protein. The profile shows roughly 7,000 distinct CDR3 sequences, about 43% of them singletons. V dropped 7 bases and J dropped 5 bases, with 15 bases sitting between them. Germline assignment: CDR1 SQVTM and CDR2 ANQGSEA. The CDR3 has 13 residues. Treatment noted: roughly nine-day PBMC culture with coronavirus spike peptide pools or control peptides (ViraFEST assay). CD4+ T cells that came from the unexposed donor were collected before the COVID-19 pandemic (2011-2018). This record comes from a study of vaccination and CD4 T cells after COVID-19. Overall study context: In culture, cells were exposed to overlapping spike peptides from SARS-CoV-2, HCoV-NL63, HCoV-OC43 and HCoV-229E.

The receptor's source is a human donor in good health. Specimen: CD4+ T cells from blood, cultured in vitro. The chain combines TRBV29-1 with TRBJ1-3; perhaps TRBD1 as D (5 bases). CDR3 nucleotides: TGCAGCGCCGGGACCGGAACCAGAAACACCATATATTTT. Translated, it gives CSAGTGTRNTIYF.